This TCR beta chain was documented in a study of blood T cell repertoires in COVID-19 (dated by TCRdb to the early 2020s). General notes on the study: Collaborator samples came from the United States, Italy and Spain and covered acute and convalescent phases of COVID-19. A de-identified subject ID, COVID-19 status, age in years and sex were almost always included in the sample metadata. HLA class I and class II types, where available, came from metadata supplied by the sample provider rather than from assay-based typing. The repertoires were released in a freely available public database intended as a resource for research on the immune response to SARS-CoV-2. The samples were drawn from the first 160 participants of the ongoing ImmuneRACE study and from 950 to 1,500 subjects provided by 6 global collaborators. The prospective study material was composed of cDNA or gDNA derived from T cells, B-cell-depleted T cells, or PBMCs. Deeply sampled blood TCRbeta repertoires from subjects exposed to, actively infected with, or recovered from COVID-19 were included in the dataset.

Each collaborating institution followed its own protocols to collect whole blood in K2EDTA tubes. For TCRbeta analysis, collaborator samples were shipped as frozen whole blood, as isolated PBMCs, or as DNA extracted from either sample type. Spanning cysteine to phenylalanine, the CDR3 consists of 13 amino acids. Of the read, only the CDR3 DNA is kept; its 39 bases are in frame from base 1. The germline V gene gives CDR1 as SQVTM and CDR2 as ANQGSEA. V loses 7 bases, J loses 0 bases, and the germline ends lie 11 bases apart. In the case of this clone: Its antigen remains undetermined. No much larger clonotype is one base removed from it; base qualities were not supplied.

Overall study outcomes, separate from this receptor: How much clinical and demographic metadata was included differed by source and by participant, and the metadata was provided uncurated.

The immunoSEQ Assay, a bias-controlled multiplex PCR, was used to amplify TCRbeta CDR3 regions from genomic DNA. Under the source paper's analysis protocol: The number of nucleated cells in each sample was estimated by amplification of reference gene primers within the assay. To quantify the absolute abundance of each unique TCRbeta CDR3 rearrangement, sequence reads were collapsed and filtered. Productive Simpson clonality was computed per sample as the square root of Simpson's diversity index over productive rearrangements. Entries here come from immuneACCESS through TCRdb and include only in-frame sequences with V and J called. Some clones fail to appear in such tables; in the studies checked, an unresolved V gene covers under half of the shortfall, and the cause of the remainder is unknown. That table supplies the V and J calls and clone size; D and trimming were determined from the DNA. The sample table lists 30,000 to 45,000 clones, over 75% of them with a count of one. The leading ten clones occupy approximately 30% of the sample.

The rearranged segments are TRBV29-1 and TRBJ2-3; the D region possibly corresponds to TRBD1 (6 bases align). The clonotype was recovered from a man in his 60s with acute or convalescent COVID-19. Sequencing was done on a sample of peripheral blood. The CDR3 has the sequence CSARRGSTDTQYF. The sequence in DNA is TGCAGCGCCAGAAGGGGGAGCACAGATACGCAGTATTTT.